This section outlines one TCR beta chain sequence together with its context. As yet, its antigen is unknown. The planned depth of sequencing spanned 1 in 200,000 to 1 in 1 million T cells. Repertoires were generated with immunoSEQ multiplex PCR, while TCRdb's copy carries only in-frame clones and drops some. The profile shows approximately 32,000 clones, 69% of them singletons. This record comes from a study of cytotoxic CD8 clonotypes in ibrutinib-treated CLL. In the study overall: Mean per-sample yields comprised 255,043 productive templates and fewer than 95,000 productive rearrangements.

From germline, CDR1 is SGHRS and CDR2 YFSETQ. The CDR3 runs 15 residues. The trim removed 4 bases at V and 5 bases at J, leaving 3 bases unmatched. Study-level findings and limits: Having risen at ibrutinib response, clonality had fallen back toward baseline by progression. Researchers report that baseline clonality outpaced age-matched healthy donors and tracked circulating CD8+ T-cell counts.

This chain connects TRBV5-1 to TRBJ2-2; TRBD2 aligns across 12 bases. This specimen was PBMCs, taken before ibrutinib treatment. The receptor's source is a human donor with chronic lymphocytic leukemia. CDR3 nucleotide sequence: TGCGCCAGCAGCAGCGGACTAGCGGGGACCGGGGAGCTGTTTTTT. Amino acid sequence: CASSSGLAGTGELFF.